Listed here is a single TCR beta chain. Germline CDR1 reads LGHDT; CDR2 reads YNNKEL (reference sequence). Trimming shortened V by 3 bases and J by 1 base, and 8 bases separated the two germline ends. There are 14 residues in the CDR3. This record belongs to a study of blood T cell repertoires in COVID-19. About the study: Italy, Spain and the United States were the sources of the convalescent and acute COVID-19 samples. The cDNA or gDNA used as material had been derived from T cells, B-cell-depleted T cells, or PBMCs.

As originally analysed: Reference gene primers were amplified, and this amplification served to estimate nucleated cell counts. Profiled with immunoSEQ multiplex PCR; TCRdb holds only in-frame clones, not every one. V, J and clone size derive from that table, while D and trimming were established from the DNA sequence. The sample holds about 260,000 clones; around 87% are singletons and the top ten take over 1.2%. The genes are TRBV3-1 (or the pseudogene TRBV3-2) and TRBJ2-3; tentatively, D is TRBD1 (6 bases). The specimen sequenced was peripheral blood. This TCR derives from a woman aged 40 to 55 who had recovered from COVID-19. CDR3 loop: CASSQGARTDTQYF. For the CDR3, the DNA is TGTGCCAGCAGCCAGGGGGCCCGCACAGATACGCAGTATTTT.